These 24 T cell receptor beta chains were all obtained from the same sample, sequenced in a study of blood T cell repertoires in COVID-19. Produced via immunoSEQ multiplex PCR; TCRdb's table is partial and in-frame only. This sample has a few hundred thousand clones, with approximately 90% found just once. The sequencing input was peripheral blood. The receptors originated from a woman in her sixties or seventies with COVID-19, enrolled during active disease.

The chain recombines TRBV7-9 with TRBJ2-5, with D perhaps matching TRBD1 (5 bases). Germline V gene lookup returns CDR1 SEHNR and CDR2 FQNEAQ (reference sequence). Trimming shortened V by 2 bases and J by 3 bases, and 13 bases separated the two germline ends. This CDR3 comprises 15 residues. CDR3 in amino acids: CASSLSRTTEETQYF. The CDR3 region has the DNA TGTGCCAGCAGCTTATCGCGGACAACTGAAGAGACCCAGTACTTC.

The rearrangement links TRBV6-5 to TRBJ1-1; D gene unclear. There are 13 residues in the CDR3. V was cut by 8 bases and J by 5 bases, with 15 bases left in between. Germline CDR1 MNHEY, CDR2 SVGAGI. The CDR3 spells CASRDRRGTEAFF. The CDR3, as DNA: TGTGCCAGCCGAGACCGCCGCGGGACTGAAGCTTTCTTT.

CDR3 loop: CASGLVGRGITEAFF. CDR3 nucleotide sequence: TGTGCTAGTGGTTTGGTCGGCAGGGGAATCACTGAAGCTTTCTTT. V is TRBV12-5 and J is TRBJ1-1, with a possible D match to TRBD1 (6 bases). The CDR3 loop spans 15 amino acids. V was trimmed by 0 bases and J by 4 bases, leaving 12 bases between them. Germline V gene lookup returns CDR1 LGHNT and CDR2 FRNRAP. Using reference TRBV12-5 and TRBJ1-1 for the parts outside the CDR3, the full variable domain is DARVTQTPRHKVTEMGQEVTMRCQPILGHNTVFWYRQTMMQGLELLAYFRNRAPLDDSGMPKDRFSAEMPDATLATLKIQPSEPRDSAVYFCASGLVGRGITEAFFGQGTRLTVV.

The J gene is TRBJ1-2, the V gene TRBV28; the match to TRBD1 covers 12 bases. CDR1 is MDHEN, CDR2 SYDVKM, per germline. The junction had 7 bases not matched to a gene; V was cut back by 4 bases and J by 7 bases. CDR3 length equals 15 residues. The CDR3 region is CASSSAGQGAFGYTF. For the CDR3, the DNA is TGTGCCAGCAGTTCCGCGGGACAGGGGGCCTTTGGCTACACCTTC.

There are a few counts of this clone. This chain links TRBV9 with TRBJ1-1, with no clear D. The CDR3 is made up of 14 amino acids. Germline CDR1 and CDR2: SGDLS and YYNGEE. V was shortened by 6 bases and J by 5 bases, with 17 bases between the two germline ends. CDR3 nucleotides: TGTGCCAGCACCGCGTGGTCCAGAGGTACTGAAGCTTTCTTT. Translated, it gives CASTAWSRGTEAFF.

The chain carries TRBV6-5 and TRBJ2-1; a weak D match, TRBD1 (6 bases). Germline assignment: CDR1 MNHEY and CDR2 SVGAGI. The CDR3 contains 15 residues. V lost 7 bases, J lost 8 bases, and 21 bases lay in between. The CDR3 region is CASTQGQVKNDEQFF. In DNA form, the CDR3 reads TGTGCCAGCACCCAGGGGCAGGTGAAGAACGATGAGCAGTTCTTC.

The chain recombines TRBV5-1 with TRBJ1-2, with TRBD1 identical over 8 bases. CDR1 and CDR2 from the germline V gene are SGHRS and YFSETQ. This CDR3 contains 14 residues. Trimming at V came to 1 base and at J to 9 bases, leaving 8 bases not matched to a gene. CDR3: CASSLLGQGYSYTF. As DNA, the CDR3 is TGCGCCAGCAGCTTGCTCGGACAGGGATATAGCTACACCTTC.

Turning to this clone: A read error may produce the germline difference seen at one junction end. V usage is TRBV3-1 (or the pseudogene TRBV3-2) and J usage is TRBJ1-2; TRBD1 agrees at 9 bases. This CDR3 spans 14 amino acids. Germline assignment: CDR1 LGHDT and CDR2 YNNKEL (reference sequence). CDR3 in amino acids: CAGSSWDRVYGYTF. DNA for the CDR3: TGTGCCGGCAGCTCTTGGGACAGGGTTTATGGCTACACCTTC.

This clone was seen once. V gene TRBV6-6 combines with J gene TRBJ2-2; 9 bases match TRBD1. From germline, CDR1 is MNHNY and CDR2 SVGAGI (reference sequence). The CDR3 runs to 14 residues. The V segment lost 5 bases and the J segment 7 bases; nucleotides outside the gene matches: 5. CDR3 nucleotide sequence: TGTGCCAGCAGTCCACAGGGGGCTAACGGGGAGCTGTTTTTT. Protein sequence: CASSPQGANGELFF.

This clone was seen just once. The gene calls are TRBV3-1 (or the pseudogene TRBV3-2) and TRBJ2-5, with 10 bases fitting TRBD2. Germline V gene lookup returns CDR1 LGHDT and CDR2 YNNKEL (reference sequence). With 3 bases clipped from V and 4 bases from J, the junction kept 11 bases outside the gene matches. The CDR3 has 17 amino acids. CDR3 loop: CASSQRGGLARGETQYF. CDR3 bases: TGTGCCAGCAGCCAGAGAGGGGGACTAGCGAGGGGAGAGACCCAGTACTTC.

The rearrangement links TRBV18 to TRBJ2-5; 9 bases match TRBD2. Germline loops: CDR1 KGHSH, CDR2 LQKENI. The CDR3 sequence is 16 residues long. J was trimmed by 1 base and V by 1 base; bases with no gene match: 4. CDR3 nucleotide sequence: TGTGCCAGCTCACCACTAGAAGCGGGGGGCCAAGAGACCCAGTACTTC. Residues: CASSPLEAGGQETQYF.

J is TRBJ1-1 and V is TRBV18; 10 bases line up with TRBD1. The germline CDR1 and CDR2 sequences are KGHSH and LQKENI. J was trimmed by 4 bases and V by 4 bases; bases with no gene match: 6. This CDR3 region has 15 residues. This CDR3 reads CASSRGQGVTTEAFF. Here the CDR3 DNA reads TGTGCCAGCTCACGCGGACAGGGGGTTACCACTGAAGCTTTCTTT.

This clone was seen only a few times. This rearrangement joins TRBV28 to TRBJ1-2; a weak D match, TRBD1 (5 bases). The germline V gene encodes CDR1 MDHEN and CDR2 SYDVKM. The CDR3 is 15 residues long. Trimming removed 4 bases at V and 4 bases at J, with 16 bases between. This chain's CDR3 is CASSSKLPGGYGYTF. The CDR3 bases are TGTGCCAGCAGTTCAAAACTCCCCGGGGGCTATGGCTACACCTTC.

This sequence joins TRBV28 and TRBJ1-6, with TRBD1 as a possible D gene (5 bases). Per germline, CDR1 MDHEN and CDR2 SYDVKM. Trimming removed 7 bases from V and 7 bases from J, with 14 bases in between. The CDR3 length is 14 residues. The CDR3 region has the DNA TGTGCCAGCACCTTGGGGCAGCAAAATTCACCCCTCCACTTT. Its translation is CASTLGQQNSPLHF.

V and J are TRBV4-1 and TRBJ1-2, with no clear D. This CDR3 is built from 15 residues. V lost 1 base to trimming and J lost 2 bases, with 11 bases between them. CDR1 is MGHRA, CDR2 YSYEKL, per germline. The CDR3 sequence: CASSQVPNTNYGYTF. Here the CDR3 DNA reads TGCGCCAGCAGCCAAGTACCCAACACAAACTATGGCTACACCTTC.

The chain joins TRBV5-1 to TRBJ1-4; D ambiguous. Trimming removed 4 bases at V and 8 bases at J, with 18 bases between. CDR3 length: 15 residues. The V gene's germline CDR1 is SGHRS and CDR2 YFSETQ. The CDR3 DNA follows: TGCGCCAGCAGCAAACGGGGTCCGCCGGAGGAAAAACTGTTTTTT. It specifies CASSKRGPPEEKLFF.

This chain connects TRBV7-3 to TRBJ1-1, with 8 positions matching TRBD1. Germline CDR1 is SGHTA and CDR2 is FQGTGA. There are 14 residues in the CDR3. With 7 bases clipped from V and 2 bases from J, the junction kept 6 bases outside the gene matches. The CDR3 region has the DNA TGTGCCAGCAAAGGACAGGGAGGAAACACTGAAGCTTTCTTT. As protein: CASKGQGGNTEAFF.

The V gene is TRBV6-5, the J gene TRBJ2-3; 8 nucleotides agree with TRBD1. V was pared by 6 bases and J by 4 bases, with 6 bases of the junction left unmatched. The CDR3 covers 14 residues. The germline V gene has CDR1 MNHEY and CDR2 SVGAGI. CDR3 sequence reads: CASRRMTGADTQYF. CDR3 nucleotides: TGTGCCAGCAGACGAATGACAGGGGCAGATACGCAGTATTTT.

The chain uses TRBV6-5 and TRBJ1-6; D is undetermined. Trimming removed 6 bases from V and 0 bases from J, with 9 bases in between. This CDR3 has 15 amino acids. Germline V CDR1 and CDR2: MNHEY, SVGAGI. The CDR3, as DNA: TGTGCCAGCAGGACTGTAAGCTCCTATAATTCACCCCTCCACTTT. Amino acid sequence: CASRTVSSYNSPLHF.

This chain uses TRBV7-8 with TRBJ1-1; maybe TRBD1 (6 bases). Trimming pared 5 bases from V and 6 bases from J, leaving 19 bases between. The CDR3 runs to 15 residues. Germline CDR1 reads SGHVS; CDR2 reads FQNEAQ. CDR3 protein: CASSPRGGASPEAFF. The CDR3 DNA follows: TGTGCCAGCAGCCCCCGAGGGGGGGCGAGTCCTGAAGCTTTCTTT.

The chain links TRBV5-8 to TRBJ2-6, with a tentative D call TRBD1 (5 bases). CDR1 is SGHTS, CDR2 YDEGEE, per germline. This CDR3 is 15 amino acids long. Trimming cost V 2 bases and J 2 bases, with 8 bases left between them. CDR3 region: CASSFPGPGANVLTF. The CDR3, as DNA: TGTGCCAGCAGCTTCCCAGGGCCTGGGGCCAACGTCCTGACTTTC.

The gene calls are TRBV6-2 or TRBV6-3 and TRBJ1-3; no firm D call. This CDR3 is built from 14 residues. Trimming stripped 6 bases from V and 1 base from J, with 10 bases between. Germline V gene sequence: CDR1 MNHEY, CDR2 SVGEGT. The CDR3: CASSRPGSGNTIYF. As DNA, the CDR3 is TGTGCCAGCAGCCGTCCGGGGTCTGGAAACACCATATATTTT.

The chain is built from TRBV7-8 and TRBJ1-6; 7 nucleotides agree with TRBD1. Germline V gene sequence: CDR1 SGHVS, CDR2 FQNEAQ. V shed 5 bases, J shed 7 bases, and the junction held 5 bases outside the gene matches. The CDR3 has 14 residues. The CDR3 sequence is CASSRQGGNSPLHF. The CDR3 nucleotides are TGTGCCAGCAGCCGACAGGGTGGGAATTCACCCCTCCACTTT.

Only a few counts were recorded for this clone. The chain has TRBV10-1 and TRBJ1-1, with TRBD1 matching 8 bases. Germline CDR1 is WNHNN and CDR2 is SYGVQD (reference sequence). With V trimmed by 5 bases and J by 2 bases, 4 bases remained unmatched. This CDR3 comprises 14 residues. CDR3 sequence reads: CASSQTGGNTEAFF. The CDR3 DNA is TGCGCCAGCAGTCAAACAGGGGGTAACACTGAAGCTTTCTTT.